What follows is one TCR beta chain and its context. This clone was seen a handful of times. Its antigen is still unknown. The sample holds no much larger clone one base away, and base qualities are not on file. The sample belongs to a study of blood T cell dynamics during melanoma immunotherapy (dated by TCRdb to 2019 to 2021). For the wider study: Patients had metastatic melanoma and received first-line pembrolizumab or nivolumab plus ipilimumab as standard of care in the United Kingdom. To identify early correlates of response, the study profiled peripheral T cell receptor repertoires in patients with metastatic melanoma before and after one cycle of checkpoint inhibitor therapy. The training cohort consisted of consecutive patients, while an additional independent group of patients from the same centre was pooled to form an external validation set. Beyond this particular receptor, the publication reports: The relatively small sample size was acknowledged as potentially limiting generalization of the results. Unlike progressors, patients who went on to achieve disease control showed a bifurcated reorganization of the PBMC repertoire at W3, with either increased clonality or increased diversity. The study could not determine whether the T cell clones driving repertoire changes were melanoma-specific or reflected general immune activation.

Taken from cysteine to phenylalanine, the CDR3 has 14 residues. This entry keeps only the CDR3 DNA: 42 bases, framed from base 1. The V end loses 4 bases and the J end loses 2 bases, and a stretch of 12 bases separates them. Taken from the germline V gene, the CDR1 and CDR2 loops are MDHEN and SYDVKM. Per the publication, the time point label means: pre-treatment baseline. Blood samples were taken before treatment (T0) and at week 3 (W3), following the first cycle of checkpoint blockade. Except for a couple of patients with rapid clinical progression, response was assessed 12 weeks after the first infusion by RECIST 1.1; disease control meant complete response, partial response or stable disease. Any patient who had received prior systemic cancer treatment, was on concomitant immunosuppressant therapy or had synchronous other active malignancies was excluded. Both bulk PBMC and plasma cell-free DNA were sequenced for TCR beta so that circulating cells and T cell turnover could be tracked. Lymphoprep and SepMate tubes were used to isolate PBMC from blood, and red cell lysis was then performed. QIAamp DNA Blood Mini kits were used to extract DNA from both PBMC and sorted T cell subsets.

Every bulk PBMC sample was loaded with the same fixed amount of about 380 ng of DNA. TCR beta CDR3 sequences were amplified from genomic DNA with the immunoSEQ TCRb Assay kit following manufacturer instructions. The KAPA Library Quantification Kit for Illumina platforms was used to quantify pooled libraries by qPCR. Sequencing of the pooled libraries was done on an Illumina NextSeq 500, with clustering at roughly 0.6-1.1 pM. For the original study's pipeline: TCR data were analyzed with immunoSEQ ANALYZER and the R LymphoSeq package. A rearrangement efficiency score was calculated as productive divided by the sum of productive and non-productive CDR3 sequences. Clonality was measured with the Gini coefficient and diversity with the Renyi index at alpha=1, compared pairwise between timepoints within each patient. In LymphoSeq, clonal relatedness was computed with an edit distance of 3 and repertoire similarity was computed with the Bhattacharyya coefficient. Linear discriminant analysis on week-3 changes in clonality and diversity was built with the R MASS and caret packages to classify response. TCRdb obtained this table from immuneACCESS and retained in-frame rearrangements with V and J assigned. These tables miss some clones; where compared with another copy, unresolved V genes account for less than half of the shortfall, and the remainder is unexplained. Clone size and V and J calls were adopted from that table, with D and trimming inferred from the DNA. For this sample there are tens of thousands of clones; roughly 87% appear just once. The top ten hold roughly 4.5% of the sample.

Sequenced material: blood, taken from a patient treated with checkpoint blockade. The TCR originated in a human donor with melanoma. Recombination joined TRBV28 with TRBJ2-7; perhaps TRBD2 is the D gene, with 7 bases matching. The CDR3 protein sequence reads: CASSSWGGPYEQYF. The DNA sequence follows: TGTGCCAGCAGTTCATGGGGGGGCCCCTACGAGCAGTACTTC.